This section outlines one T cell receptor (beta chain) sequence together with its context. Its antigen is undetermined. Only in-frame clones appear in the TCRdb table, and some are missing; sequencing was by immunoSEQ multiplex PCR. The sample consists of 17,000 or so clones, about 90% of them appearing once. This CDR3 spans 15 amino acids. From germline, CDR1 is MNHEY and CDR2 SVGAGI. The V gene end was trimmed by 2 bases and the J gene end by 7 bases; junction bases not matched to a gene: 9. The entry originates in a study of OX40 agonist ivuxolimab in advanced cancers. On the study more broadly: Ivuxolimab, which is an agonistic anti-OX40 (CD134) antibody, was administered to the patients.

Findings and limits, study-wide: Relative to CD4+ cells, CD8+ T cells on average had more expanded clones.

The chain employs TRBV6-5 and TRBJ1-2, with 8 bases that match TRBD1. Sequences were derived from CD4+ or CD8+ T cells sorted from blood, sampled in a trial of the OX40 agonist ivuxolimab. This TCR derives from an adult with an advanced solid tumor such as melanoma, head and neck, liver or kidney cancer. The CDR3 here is CASSYGTGGFFGYTF. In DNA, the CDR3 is TGTGCCAGCAGTTACGGAACAGGGGGTTTTTTTGGCTACACCTTC.